A single sample gave rise to the 32 T cell receptor beta chains below, sequenced in a study of CD8 T cells in Susac syndrome. Random hexamers primed reverse transcription of about 0.45 to 1 ug RNA. TCRdb independently ran MiXCR on the immunoSEQ multiplex PCR reads; one entry per CDR3 protein. The sample has around 300,000 distinct CDR3 sequences, about 90% seen once; the top ten hold 0.065%. Sequenced input: CD4+ T cells from PBMCs. All receptors come from a human donor with multiple sclerosis.

This sequence joins TRBV5-1 and TRBJ2-3; the D gene is possibly TRBD2 (6 bases). Germline values: CDR1 SGHRS, CDR2 YFSETQ. V shed 0 bases and J shed 0 bases, with 11 bases lying between them. This CDR3 contains 16 residues. The CDR3 DNA reads TGCGCCAGCAGCTTGGTGGCGGGGCTTAGCACAGATACGCAGTATTTT. This translates into CASSLVAGLSTDTQYF.

V is TRBV9 and J is TRBJ1-6; 8 bases map to TRBD1. With 3 bases clipped from V and 9 bases from J, the junction kept 8 bases outside the gene matches. Germline CDR1 SGDLS, CDR2 YYNGEE. The CDR3 extends over 15 amino acids. The CDR3 DNA reads as TGTGCCAGCAGCGCGAGCGGGACAGGAGGTTCACCCCTCCACTTT. Its translation is CASSASGTGGSPLHF.

This chain links TRBV20-1 with TRBJ2-1, with a tentative D call TRBD2 (5 bases). Germline loops: CDR1 DFQATT, CDR2 SNEGSKA (reference sequence). This CDR3 region has 13 residues. V lost 6 bases and J 8 bases, leaving 17 bases between the germline ends. In DNA, the CDR3 is TGCAGTGCAAGGGAGCAGCCGGGTTATGAGCAGTTCTTC. Amino acid sequence: CSAREQPGYEQFF.

The chain links TRBV2 to TRBJ1-1, with D possibly matching TRBD1 (5 bases). The germline V gene has CDR1 SNHLY and CDR2 FYNNEI. The CDR3 loop spans 14 amino acids. Between the trimmed V and J ends, which lost 7 bases and 5 bases, there was a span of 17 bases. CDR3 nucleotide sequence: TGTGCCAGCAAGCCGGGGACGGGAAGGACTGAAGCTTTCTTT. As protein: CASKPGTGRTEAFF.

The V and J genes are TRBV29-1 and TRBJ1-1, with D unresolved. The CDR3 runs to 14 residues. The V and J ends lost 5 bases and 4 bases respectively, with 17 bases between them. Germline V gene sequence: CDR1 SQVTM, CDR2 ANQGSEA. The CDR3 nucleotides are TGCAGCGTTTCACGGTCGGGGTCGGCCACTGAAGCTTTCTTT. It specifies CSVSRSGSATEAFF.

The rearrangement links TRBV7-2 to TRBJ1-3; TRBD1 might be the D (5 bases). The germline V and J ends were trimmed by 5 bases and 2 bases, with 13 bases remaining between them. Germline lookup yields CDR1 SGHTA and CDR2 FQGNSA. The CDR3 covers 15 residues. DNA of the CDR3: TGTGCCAGCAGCCCCCCCGGGGCAACTGGAAACACCATATATTTT. The encoded protein is CASSPPGATGNTIYF.

This clonotype was picked up one time. V and J are TRBV3-1 and TRBJ2-3; 10 bases fit TRBD2. The junction had 11 bases not matched to a gene; V was cut back by 3 bases and J by 8 bases. Germline V gene lookup returns CDR1 LGHDT and CDR2 YNNKEL (reference sequence). The CDR3 extends over 16 amino acids. The CDR3 coding sequence is TGTGCCAGCAGCCAGCCCCCGACTAGCGGGCCCAGTACGCAGTATTTT. It translates to CASSQPPTSGPSTQYF.

The J gene is TRBJ1-5, the V gene TRBV27, with D unclear. The germline gives CDR1 MNHEY, CDR2 SMNVEV (reference sequence). This CDR3 is built from 15 residues. Trimming took off 4 bases at V and 4 bases at J, with 14 bases between the two ends. The CDR3 region is CASSSIMRPNQPQHF. The CDR3 DNA reads as TGTGCCAGCAGTTCTATCATGAGGCCGAATCAGCCCCAGCATTTT.

This rearrangement joins TRBV20-1 to TRBJ2-7; TRBD1 agrees at 9 bases. V lost 3 bases, J lost 2 bases, and 8 bases stayed unmatched. Per the germline V gene, CDR1 is DFQATT and CDR2 is SNEGSKA (reference sequence). The CDR3 has 15 residues. In DNA, the CDR3 is TGCAGTGCTAGTGGGGGACAGGGATATGCCTACGAGCAGTACTTC. Protein product: CSASGGQGYAYEQYF.

This clonotype was recorded once. The rearrangement uses TRBV10-3 and TRBJ2-1; 7 nucleotides match TRBD1. V lost 3 bases, J lost 4 bases, and 6 bases stayed unmatched. The CDR3 covers 15 residues. Germline V gene sequence: CDR1 ENHRY, CDR2 SYGVKD. The CDR3 coding sequence is TGTGCCATCAGTGAAGACAGGGAAGGATACAATGAGCAGTTCTTC. This encodes CAISEDREGYNEQFF.

The J gene is TRBJ2-1, the V gene TRBV29-1; perhaps TRBD1 as D (6 bases). V lost 2 bases to trimming and J lost 5 bases, with 19 bases between them. Germline-derived CDR1 and CDR2 are SQVTM and ANQGSEA. The CDR3 runs 16 residues. In DNA form, the CDR3 reads TGCAGCGTTGAAAGGTTTACAGGGTCTTTCGACAATGAGCAGTTCTTC. Encoded protein: CSVERFTGSFDNEQFF.

The chain recombines TRBV6-1 with TRBJ1-2; TRBD1 matches 7 bases. The junction had 13 bases not matched to a gene; V was cut back by 6 bases and J by 3 bases. CDR1 is MNHNS, CDR2 SASEGT, per germline. The CDR3 is 16 residues long. CDR3 region: CASRNHAQGRDYGYTF. DNA of the CDR3: TGTGCCAGCAGAAATCACGCACAGGGGAGGGACTATGGCTACACCTTC.

There are a few counts of this clonotype. The V and J genes are TRBV5-5 and TRBJ2-7, with D tentatively TRBD2 (5 bases). Germline CDR1 reads SGHKS; CDR2 reads YYEKEE (reference sequence). This CDR3 has 14 amino acids. Deletions cut 1 base from V and 4 bases from J, with 12 bases between. CDR3 sequence reads: CASSLKGRHYEQYF. DNA of the CDR3: TGTGCCAGCAGCTTGAAAGGGAGACATTACGAGCAGTACTTC.

This clonotype was seen more than once but under ten times. The chain uses TRBV29-1 and TRBJ1-5; 9 nucleotides align to TRBD1. J lost 6 bases, V lost 4 bases, and 4 bases had no gene match. Germline loops: CDR1 SQVTM, CDR2 ANQGSEA. The CDR3 sequence is 13 residues long. The CDR3 sequence is CSVGDRVGQPQHF. In DNA form, the CDR3 reads TGCAGCGTTGGGGACAGGGTGGGTCAGCCCCAGCATTTT.

The rearrangement uses TRBV11-1 and TRBJ2-7; the D gene is possibly TRBD1 (6 bases). Trimming stripped 5 bases from V and 4 bases from J, with 15 bases between. There are 14 residues in the CDR3. Germline V gene data show CDR1 as SGHAT and CDR2 as FQDESV (reference sequence). The CDR3, as DNA: TGTGCCAGCAGCGCCGGCTCTACAGGGTACGAGCAGTACTTC. Translating gives CASSAGSTGYEQYF.

The chain joins TRBV18 to TRBJ1-5, with D possibly matching TRBD1 (6 bases). Germline V gives CDR1 KGHSH, CDR2 LQKENI. The germline V and J ends were trimmed by 4 bases and 9 bases, with 13 bases remaining between them. This CDR3 is built from 13 residues. The CDR3 sequence is CASSLQGLGPQHF. In DNA, the CDR3 is TGTGCCAGCTCACTACAGGGTTTAGGGCCCCAGCATTTT.

V and J are TRBV30 and TRBJ2-7; D gene ambiguous. Trimming removed 1 base from V and 1 base from J, with 2 bases in between. The CDR3 length is 11 residues. Germline values: CDR1 GTSNPN, CDR2 SVGIG (reference sequence). CDR3 sequence (DNA): TGTGCCTGGAGTGCTTCCTACGAGCAGTACTTC. Its translation: CAWSASYEQYF.

The chain joins TRBV5-4 to TRBJ2-3; 7 bases fit TRBD2. The V segment lost 5 bases and the J segment 6 bases; nucleotides outside the gene matches: 12. CDR1 SGHNT and CDR2 YYREEE come from the germline V gene (reference sequence). The CDR3 loop spans 15 amino acids. CDR3 in amino acids: CASRLRTSTADTQYF. CDR3 bases: TGTGCCAGCAGATTAAGGACTAGTACCGCGGATACGCAGTATTTT.

The gene calls are TRBV3-1 and TRBJ2-5; D unclear. CDR3 length equals 13 residues. Germline CDR1 LGHDT, CDR2 YNNKEL (reference sequence). V was pared by 4 bases and J by 9 bases, with 15 bases between. CDR3 amino acids: CASSPSLERPQYF. In DNA, the CDR3 is TGTGCCAGCAGCCCCTCCCTCGAGAGGCCCCAGTACTTC.

The gene calls are TRBV3-1 and TRBJ2-2; D remains ambiguous. Germline V gene sequence: CDR1 LGHDT, CDR2 YNNKEL (reference sequence). The ends were cut back, 1 base at V and 3 bases at J, with 6 bases in the middle. This CDR3 contains 14 residues. The CDR3 sequence: CASSQVGDTGELFF. The CDR3 DNA sequence: TGTGCCAGCAGCCAAGTTGGGGACACCGGGGAGCTGTTTTTT. Complete variable domain (other parts from reference TRBV3-1 and TRBJ2-2): DTAVSQTPKYLVTQMGNDKSIKCEQNLGHDTMYWYKQDSKKFLKIMFSYNNKELIINETVPNRFSPKSPDKAHLNLHINSLELGDSAVYFCASSQVGDTGELFFGEGSRLTVL.

V usage is TRBV20-1 and J usage is TRBJ2-7, with no clear D. Trimming took off 2 bases at V and 4 bases at J, with 21 bases between the two ends. This CDR3 region has 16 residues. Germline lookup yields CDR1 DFQATT and CDR2 SNEGSKA (reference sequence). CDR3 bases: TGCAGTGCTAGATCCTCCGTCGGGTCAACCCCATACGAGCAGTACTTC. Its translation is CSARSSVGSTPYEQYF.

This rearrangement joins TRBV7-3 to TRBJ2-7; no reliable D call. V lost 4 bases to trimming and J lost 3 bases, with 10 bases between them. CDR1 and CDR2 (germline): SGHTA, FQGTGA. CDR3 length: 13 residues. CDR3 coding DNA: TGTGCCAGCAGCTCTATTCCTGGCTACGAGCAGTACTTC. It encodes CASSSIPGYEQYF.

The chain joins TRBV6-2 or TRBV6-3 to TRBJ1-1; D unresolved. V shed 3 bases and J shed 4 bases, with 12 bases lying between them. The CDR3 has 14 residues. CDR1 MNHEY and CDR2 SVGEGT come from the germline V gene. CDR3 sequence (DNA): TGTGCCAGCAGTTATACCCCGGGAATCACTGAAGCTTTCTTT. It codes for CASSYTPGITEAFF.

The V call is TRBV7-9, the J call TRBJ2-5; D may be TRBD2 (6 bases). The germline CDR1 and CDR2 sequences are SEHNR and FQNEAQ (reference sequence). The V and J ends lost 4 bases and 4 bases respectively, with 19 bases between them. There are 16 residues in the CDR3. CDR3 sequence reads: CASSSGRGGVLETQYF. For the CDR3, the DNA is TGTGCCAGCAGCTCCGGAAGGGGAGGAGTGCTAGAGACCCAGTACTTC. The full variable domain, with the rest looked up from reference TRBV7-9 and TRBJ2-5, is DTGVSQNPRHKITKRGQNVTFRCDPISEHNRLYWYRQTLGQGPEFLTYFQNEAQLEKSRLLSDRFSAERPKGSFSTLEIQRTEQGDSAMYLCASSSGRGGVLETQYFGPGTRLLVL.

The genes are TRBV19 and TRBJ1-2; D is possibly TRBD1 (5 bases). The germline CDR1 and CDR2 sequences are LNHDA and SQIVND (reference sequence). Trimming stripped 3 bases from V and 8 bases from J, with 16 bases between. The CDR3 has 14 amino acids. The CDR3 DNA follows: TGTGCCAGTAGTATTGCCCGGGCAGGGAGCGGCTACACCTTC. Translating gives CASSIARAGSGYTF.

CDR3 residues: CASIPLSGTSGETQYF. Written as DNA, the CDR3 is TGTGCCAGCATTCCTCTCTCCGGGACTAGCGGCGAGACCCAGTACTTC. The chain employs TRBV28 and TRBJ2-5, with 11 nucleotides matching TRBD2. The CDR3 is 16 amino acids. Germline-derived CDR1 and CDR2 are MDHEN and SYDVKM. The J segment lost 5 bases and the V segment lost 7 bases, leaving 12 bases of the junction unmatched. Combining the CDR3 with reference TRBV28 and TRBJ2-5 gives the whole variable domain DVKVTQSSRYLVKRTGEKVFLECVQDMDHENMFWYRQDPGLGLRLIYFSYDVKMKEKGDIPEGYSVSREKKERFSLILESASTNQTSMYLCASIPLSGTSGETQYFGPGTRLLVL.

The rearrangement uses TRBV20-1 and TRBJ1-1; D is unclear. V shed 6 bases and J shed 4 bases, with 12 bases lying between them. CDR1 is DFQATT and CDR2 is SNEGSKA in the germline V gene (reference sequence). CDR3 size: 12 residues. The CDR3 sequence: CSAGSFGTEAFF. The CDR3 nucleotides are TGCAGTGCCGGGAGTTTTGGCACTGAAGCTTTCTTT.

The chain combines TRBV5-4 with TRBJ2-1, with 7 bases identical to TRBD2. CDR1 and CDR2 from the germline V gene are SGHNT and YYREEE (reference sequence). V lost 4 bases, J lost 1 base, and 8 bases stayed unmatched. This CDR3 has 16 amino acids. As DNA, the CDR3 is TGTGCCAGCAGCCAGCCACCTAGCGGATCCTACAATGAGCAGTTCTTC. This gives the protein CASSQPPSGSYNEQFF.

The rearrangement uses TRBV2 and TRBJ1-3, with D maybe TRBD1 (6 bases). The ends were cut back, 0 bases at V and 2 bases at J, with 11 bases in the middle. The CDR3 has 16 amino acids. Germline V gives CDR1 SNHLY, CDR2 FYNNEI. CDR3 loop: CASSEAGGFTGNTIYF. In DNA form, the CDR3 reads TGTGCCAGCAGTGAAGCAGGGGGGTTTACTGGAAACACCATATATTTT.

This chain joins TRBV6-2 or TRBV6-3 and TRBJ1-2; D gene unclear. The V and J ends lost 6 bases and 3 bases respectively, with 14 bases between them. The CDR3 totals 14 residues. Per the germline V gene, CDR1 is MNHEY and CDR2 is SVGEGT. DNA of the CDR3: TGTGCCAGCAGACCGGTCGTATCGGACTATGGCTACACCTTC. Protein sequence: CASRPVVSDYGYTF.

V and J are TRBV29-1 and TRBJ2-1, with D unresolved. CDR1 is SQVTM and CDR2 is ANQGSEA in the germline V gene. The CDR3 is made up of 15 amino acids. V was cut by 0 bases and J by 4 bases, with 13 bases left in between. CDR3 sequence: CSVEDMFIGYNEQFF. In DNA form, the CDR3 reads TGCAGCGTTGAAGATATGTTTATCGGATACAATGAGCAGTTCTTC.

CDR3 amino acids: CATSDTFRHGYTF. The CDR3, as DNA: TGTGCCACCAGTGACACCTTTCGTCATGGCTACACCTTC. This chain links TRBV24-1 with TRBJ1-2; D is undetermined. This CDR3 has 13 amino acids. From germline, CDR1 is KGHDR and CDR2 SFDVKD. The germline V and J ends were trimmed by 4 bases and 6 bases, with 11 bases remaining between them.